Detailed here is one T cell receptor beta chain. What it recognizes is unknown. The J segment lost 2 bases and the V segment lost 4 bases, leaving 10 bases of the junction unmatched. This CDR3 is built from 17 residues. Germline values: CDR1 SEHNR, CDR2 FQNEAQ (reference sequence). Use of 60 Vbeta and 13 Jbeta primers characterized the PCR. Original methodology: Among the unique TCR beta chains that a later analysis counted, about 81 million in all, 10 million to 13 million were shared. TCRdb keeps only in-frame clones here, not all; method: immunoSEQ multiplex PCR. V and J calls plus clone size are reproduced from that table; the DNA served to infer D and trimming. The top ten clones hold 2.7% of a sample with fewer than 150,000 clones, over 65% of them seen once. The sample originates from a study of cytomegalovirus exposure and HLA in healthy donors. The wider study: Membership in the Caucasian-associated ancestry cluster was found for 81% of 300 to 400 genotyped donors.

Whole-study results and caveats: Some highly shared sequence variants likely arose as a pipeline artifact.

Sequencing was done on a sample of PBMCs. This rearrangement joins TRBV7-9 to TRBJ1-4; TRBD1 agrees at 7 bases. The sequence was collected from a woman aged 40 to 50 in good health and CMV-seropositive. Here the CDR3 DNA reads TGTGCCAGCAGCTCGGGGACAGAATCCTTGACTAATGAAAAACTGTTTTTT. Translating gives CASSSGTESLTNEKLFF. The whole variable domain, filled in from reference TRBV7-9 and TRBJ1-4, reads DTGVSQNPRHKITKRGQNVTFRCDPISEHNRLYWYRQTLGQGPEFLTYFQNEAQLEKSRLLSDRFSAERPKGSFSTLEIQRTEQGDSAMYLCASSSGTESLTNEKLFFGSGTQLSVL.